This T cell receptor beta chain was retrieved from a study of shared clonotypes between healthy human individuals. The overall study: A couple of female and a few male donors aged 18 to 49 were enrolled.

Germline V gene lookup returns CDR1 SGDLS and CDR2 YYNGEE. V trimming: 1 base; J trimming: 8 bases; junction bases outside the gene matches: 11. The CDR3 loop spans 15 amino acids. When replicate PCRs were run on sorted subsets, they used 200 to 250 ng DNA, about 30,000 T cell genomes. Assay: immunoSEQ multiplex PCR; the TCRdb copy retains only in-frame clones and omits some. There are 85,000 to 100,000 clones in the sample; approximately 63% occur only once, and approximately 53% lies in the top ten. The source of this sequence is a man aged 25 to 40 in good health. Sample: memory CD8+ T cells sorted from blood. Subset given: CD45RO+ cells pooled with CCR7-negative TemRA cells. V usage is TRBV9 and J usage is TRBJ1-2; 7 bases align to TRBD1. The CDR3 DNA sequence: TGTGCCAGCAGCGTATCCATAACAGGGGCTGGCGGCTACACCTTC. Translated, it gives CASSVSITGAGGYTF.